A selection of T cell receptor beta chains follows, all from one sample in a study of shared clonotypes between healthy human individuals. Here immunoSEQ multiplex PCR was the method, and the copy in TCRdb shows in-frame clones only, minus some. The sample records about 1.1 million clones, about 84% being singletons. The specimen was memory CD4+ T cells from PBMCs. The receptors were sampled from a man in his late teens or twenties in good health. Some clones in this sample may be carry-over from other donors' samples. Both conserved end residues are part of each CDR3. Fields, in order: V gene, D gene, clone size, J gene, CDR3 DNA, CDR3 protein. The D gene is left open where the match is weak. Size is omitted from some rows. Given values are once, few, many or a class for expanded clones.

TRBV7-9	.	once	TRBJ2-3	TGTGCCAGCAGCCCAGGACGGACAGATACGCAGTATTTT	CASSPGRTDTQYF
TRBV5-1	.	.	TRBJ2-5	TGCGCCAGCAGCTTGCTGTCGGCACGAGAGACCCAGTACTTC	CASSLLSARETQYF
TRBV4-2	TRBD2	once	TRBJ2-7	TGTGCCAGCAGCCAAAAACCAGCGGGAGAGGGGTACGAGCAGTACTTC	CASSQKPAGEGYEQYF
TRBV28	.	.	TRBJ1-5	TGTGCCAGCACCTCCATAAGGATAAATCAGCCCCAGCATTTT	CASTSIRINQPQHF
TRBV28	.	.	TRBJ1-5	TGTGCCAGCAGCCTAACGGGCCTCAATCAGCCCCAGCATTTT	CASSLTGLNQPQHF
TRBV28	.	few	TRBJ1-4	TGTGCCAGCAGGCTAAATGAAAAACTGTTTTTT	CASRLNEKLFF
TRBV25-1	.	.	TRBJ2-5	TGTGCCGGCCAGGCCAGGGGTGGGGAGACCCAGTACTTC	CAGQARGGETQYF
TRBV7-8	.	.	TRBJ1-5	TGTGCCAGCAGCTCTCGACAGACGAATCAGCCCCAGCATTTT	CASSSRQTNQPQHF
TRBV6-5	.	.	TRBJ1-1	TGTGCCAGCAGTTATGTGGGGACTGAAGCTTTCTTT	CASSYVGTEAFF
TRBV19	TRBD1	.	TRBJ2-4	TGTGCCAGTAGTGCTCCAATGACAGGGGCCAAAAACATTCAGTACTTC	CASSAPMTGAKNIQYF
TRBV7-6	TRBD2	.	TRBJ2-7	TGTGCCAGCAGCCCAACCGGGACTAGCGGGTGGTACGAGCAGTACTTC	CASSPTGTSGWYEQYF
TRBV7-2	.	.	TRBJ2-7	TGTGCCAGCAGCTTAGTAGTCCGACAGAGCGAGCAGTACTTC	CASSLVVRQSEQYF
TRBV4-1	TRBD1	.	TRBJ1-3	TGCGCCAGCAGCCAAGTTTATAGGGGGCTCTCTGGAAACACCATATATTTT	CASSQVYRGLSGNTIYF
TRBV5-1	TRBD1	.	TRBJ1-1	TGCGCCAGCAGCTGGGACAGGGGGGCCACTGAAGCTTTCTTT	CASSWDRGATEAFF
TRBV4-2	TRBD1	.	TRBJ2-5	TGTGCCAGCAGCCCCAAGAAGGGGACAGGGGAAGAGACCCAGTACTTC	CASSPKKGTGEETQYF
TRBV18	.	once	TRBJ2-2	TGTGCCAGCTCACCACGGCAGGCCAACACCGGGGAGCTGTTTTTT	CASSPRQANTGELFF
TRBV6-1	.	.	TRBJ1-3	TGTGCCAGCAGTGCAGTCTCTGGAAACACCATATATTTT	CASSAVSGNTIYF
TRBV5-1	TRBD2	.	TRBJ2-1	TGCGCCAGCAGCTTGGAATCGGGAGGCTCCAGCTCCTACAATGAGCAGTTCTTC	CASSLESGGSSSYNEQFF
TRBV5-1	TRBD1	.	TRBJ2-3	TGCGCCAGCAGCAATACAGGGGGCTCAGATACGCAGTATTTT	CASSNTGGSDTQYF
TRBV7-3	.	.	TRBJ2-3	TGTGCCAGCAGCTTAATGGGGGGTAGGCGGATGCAGCGATATGGGTCAGATACGCAGTATTTT	CASSLMGGRRMQRYGSDTQYF
TRBV18	.	.	TRBJ2-5	TGTGCCAGCTCACCACCCGCAGAGACCCAGTACTTC	CASSPPAETQYF
TRBV27	.	few	TRBJ1-2	TGTGCCAGCAGTTTATCAGGCTTGGGACGGGGGAACTATGGCTACACCTTC	CASSLSGLGRGNYGYTF
TRBV28	TRBD1	.	TRBJ1-2	TGTGCCAGCAGTTTACTCGGGCAGGGGGGCTATGGCTACACCTTC	CASSLLGQGGYGYTF
TRBV6-5	.	.	TRBJ2-7	TGTGCCAGCAGGCCCCAATCTAGTTCTCTCGAGCAGTACTTC	CASRPQSSSLEQYF
TRBV5-1	.	few	TRBJ2-5	TGCGCCAGCAGGTCACGCAGGGGAGGCCAAGAGACCCAGTACTTC	CASRSRRGGQETQYF
TRBV5-4	TRBD2	.	TRBJ2-7	TGTGCCAGCAGCGGGGGACTAGCGGGAGGGAACGAGCAGTACTTC	CASSGGLAGGNEQYF
TRBV5-6	.	.	TRBJ2-3	TGTGCCAGCAGCGCCGCCGGGCGGCCCGGAGAGAGCACAGATACGCAGTATTTT	CASSAAGRPGESTDTQYF
TRBV25-1	.	.	TRBJ1-4	TGTGCCAGCAGTGACGGGACTGCATCCGAAAAACTGTTTTTT	CASSDGTASEKLFF
TRBV14	.	.	TRBJ2-5	TGTGCCAGCAGCTGGGGGCCAGAGACCCAGTACTTC	CASSWGPETQYF
TRBV28	TRBD2	.	TRBJ2-1	TGTGCCAGCAGTCCCAGCGGGAGGCCCAACAATGAGCAGTTCTTC	CASSPSGRPNNEQFF
TRBV7-9	.	.	TRBJ2-7	TGTGCCAGCAGCTTCGACAGAGAGGGCCCGTCCTACGAGCAGTACTTC	CASSFDREGPSYEQYF
TRBV18	.	.	TRBJ2-5	TGTGCCAGCTCACCAAGTCCGGGAGAGCCGGGTGAGACCCAGTACTTC	CASSPSPGEPGETQYF
TRBV5-4	.	.	TRBJ1-2	TGTGCCAGCAGCCCCGGAGGGCCTTCCTATGGCTACACCTTC	CASSPGGPSYGYTF
TRBV2	TRBD2	.	TRBJ2-7	TGTGCCAGCAGTGGGCCTAGCGGGAGAAGCACGCGGGAGTACTTC	CASSGPSGRSTREYF
TRBV10-2	.	.	TRBJ2-1	TGCGCCAGCAGTGAAAATGGTCACTACAATGAGCAGTTCTTC	CASSENGHYNEQFF
TRBV5-4	TRBD2	.	TRBJ2-3	TGTGCCAGCAGCTTGGGCGGTAGCGGGAGGACAGATACGCAGTATTTT	CASSLGGSGRTDTQYF
TRBV28	.	.	TRBJ1-1	TGTGCCAGCAGTTTCGGAGGAGGGACCATTGAAGCTTTCTTT	CASSFGGGTIEAFF
TRBV7-8	TRBD2	many	TRBJ2-7	TGTGCCAGCAGCTTAGGCGAACCGGGACTAGGTGCTACTCCGTACTTC	CASSLGEPGLGATPYF
TRBV7-2	.	.	TRBJ1-2	TGTGCCAGCAGCTTAGGTCTACAAATGGGAGGCTACACCTTC	CASSLGLQMGGYTF
TRBV6-4	TRBD2	.	TRBJ2-3	TGTGCCAGCAGTGACAGGGGACTAGCCACAGATACGCAGTATTTT	CASSDRGLATDTQYF
TRBV18	.	.	TRBJ2-3	TGTGCCAGCTCACCAGACCAGCGTAGCACAGATACGCAGTATTTT	CASSPDQRSTDTQYF
TRBV2	TRBD2	few	TRBJ2-5	TGTGCCAGCAGTGAAGGCCTAGCGGGAGGAGAGACCCAGTACTTC	CASSEGLAGGETQYF
TRBV11-2	.	.	TRBJ1-2	TGTGCCAGCAGCTTGGGGGGGTCGGCGGGCTATGGCTACACCTTC	CASSLGGSAGYGYTF
TRBV6-1	TRBD2	.	TRBJ2-7	TGTGCCAGCAGTGTTTTGCGGGGGTACAACGAGCAGTACTTC	CASSVLRGYNEQYF
TRBV28	TRBD1	.	TRBJ1-4	TGTGCCAGCAGTCGACGGGGGTCGGAGGGACAGGTTAATGAAAAACTGTTTTTT	CASSRRGSEGQVNEKLFF
TRBV5-1	.	.	TRBJ1-1	TGCGCCAGCAGCGGAGGACAGAACACTGAAGCTTTCTTT	CASSGGQNTEAFF
TRBV7-9	TRBD1	.	TRBJ2-5	TGTGCCAGCAGCTTCCAGGACAGGGGAGGGACCCAGTACTTC	CASSFQDRGGTQYF
TRBV2	TRBD2	few	TRBJ2-7	TGTGCCAGCAGTGGGGAGCGGGAGCGCGCTTGGTCCTACGAGCAGTACTTC	CASSGERERAWSYEQYF
TRBV7-9	.	.	TRBJ1-3	TGTGCCAGCAGCTTACAGCTAAGCTCTGGAAACACCATATATTTT	CASSLQLSSGNTIYF
TRBV6-6	.	.	TRBJ1-1	TGTGCCAGCAGTTACGGGCTGGCACCCCTGAACACTGAAGCTTTCTTT	CASSYGLAPLNTEAFF
TRBV6-1	TRBD1	few	TRBJ1-2	TGTGCCAGCAGTACCCGGGACAGGGGTGGGGGCTACACCTTC	CASSTRDRGGGYTF
TRBV28	.	.	TRBJ1-2	TGTGCCAGCAACTCTAGGGGCTACACCTTC	CASNSRGYTF
TRBV19	.	.	TRBJ1-5	TGTGCCAGTAGTCCCCAGGGGAATCAGCCCCAGCATTTT	CASSPQGNQPQHF
TRBV6-6	TRBD2	.	TRBJ2-7	TGTGCCAGCAGACTGGGGACTAGCGGCTCCTACGAGCAGTACTTC	CASRLGTSGSYEQYF
TRBV5-1	.	.	TRBJ2-3	TGCGCCAGCAGCTCGGGTCTGGTAACAGATACGCAGTATTTT	CASSSGLVTDTQYF
TRBV30	.	few	TRBJ1-1	TGTGCCTGGGGGGGAGGGGGCACTGAAGCTTTCTTT	CAWGGGGTEAFF
TRBV28	.	.	TRBJ1-5	TGTGCCAGCAGTTCTCCTTGGGGGACATTTAAACAGCCCCAGCATTTT	CASSSPWGTFKQPQHF
TRBV30	.	.	TRBJ1-2	TGTGCCTGGAGTGGGCGGGGGGCTAACTATGGCTACACCTTC	CAWSGRGANYGYTF
TRBV7-2	TRBD1	.	TRBJ1-5	TGTGCCAGCAGCCCCAGGGGGGGGGAGCCCCAGCATTTT	CASSPRGGEPQHF
TRBV2	TRBD1	.	TRBJ1-4	TGTGCCAGCAGTGAAGAGGGACAGGGCTACGAAAAACTGTTTTTT	CASSEEGQGYEKLFF